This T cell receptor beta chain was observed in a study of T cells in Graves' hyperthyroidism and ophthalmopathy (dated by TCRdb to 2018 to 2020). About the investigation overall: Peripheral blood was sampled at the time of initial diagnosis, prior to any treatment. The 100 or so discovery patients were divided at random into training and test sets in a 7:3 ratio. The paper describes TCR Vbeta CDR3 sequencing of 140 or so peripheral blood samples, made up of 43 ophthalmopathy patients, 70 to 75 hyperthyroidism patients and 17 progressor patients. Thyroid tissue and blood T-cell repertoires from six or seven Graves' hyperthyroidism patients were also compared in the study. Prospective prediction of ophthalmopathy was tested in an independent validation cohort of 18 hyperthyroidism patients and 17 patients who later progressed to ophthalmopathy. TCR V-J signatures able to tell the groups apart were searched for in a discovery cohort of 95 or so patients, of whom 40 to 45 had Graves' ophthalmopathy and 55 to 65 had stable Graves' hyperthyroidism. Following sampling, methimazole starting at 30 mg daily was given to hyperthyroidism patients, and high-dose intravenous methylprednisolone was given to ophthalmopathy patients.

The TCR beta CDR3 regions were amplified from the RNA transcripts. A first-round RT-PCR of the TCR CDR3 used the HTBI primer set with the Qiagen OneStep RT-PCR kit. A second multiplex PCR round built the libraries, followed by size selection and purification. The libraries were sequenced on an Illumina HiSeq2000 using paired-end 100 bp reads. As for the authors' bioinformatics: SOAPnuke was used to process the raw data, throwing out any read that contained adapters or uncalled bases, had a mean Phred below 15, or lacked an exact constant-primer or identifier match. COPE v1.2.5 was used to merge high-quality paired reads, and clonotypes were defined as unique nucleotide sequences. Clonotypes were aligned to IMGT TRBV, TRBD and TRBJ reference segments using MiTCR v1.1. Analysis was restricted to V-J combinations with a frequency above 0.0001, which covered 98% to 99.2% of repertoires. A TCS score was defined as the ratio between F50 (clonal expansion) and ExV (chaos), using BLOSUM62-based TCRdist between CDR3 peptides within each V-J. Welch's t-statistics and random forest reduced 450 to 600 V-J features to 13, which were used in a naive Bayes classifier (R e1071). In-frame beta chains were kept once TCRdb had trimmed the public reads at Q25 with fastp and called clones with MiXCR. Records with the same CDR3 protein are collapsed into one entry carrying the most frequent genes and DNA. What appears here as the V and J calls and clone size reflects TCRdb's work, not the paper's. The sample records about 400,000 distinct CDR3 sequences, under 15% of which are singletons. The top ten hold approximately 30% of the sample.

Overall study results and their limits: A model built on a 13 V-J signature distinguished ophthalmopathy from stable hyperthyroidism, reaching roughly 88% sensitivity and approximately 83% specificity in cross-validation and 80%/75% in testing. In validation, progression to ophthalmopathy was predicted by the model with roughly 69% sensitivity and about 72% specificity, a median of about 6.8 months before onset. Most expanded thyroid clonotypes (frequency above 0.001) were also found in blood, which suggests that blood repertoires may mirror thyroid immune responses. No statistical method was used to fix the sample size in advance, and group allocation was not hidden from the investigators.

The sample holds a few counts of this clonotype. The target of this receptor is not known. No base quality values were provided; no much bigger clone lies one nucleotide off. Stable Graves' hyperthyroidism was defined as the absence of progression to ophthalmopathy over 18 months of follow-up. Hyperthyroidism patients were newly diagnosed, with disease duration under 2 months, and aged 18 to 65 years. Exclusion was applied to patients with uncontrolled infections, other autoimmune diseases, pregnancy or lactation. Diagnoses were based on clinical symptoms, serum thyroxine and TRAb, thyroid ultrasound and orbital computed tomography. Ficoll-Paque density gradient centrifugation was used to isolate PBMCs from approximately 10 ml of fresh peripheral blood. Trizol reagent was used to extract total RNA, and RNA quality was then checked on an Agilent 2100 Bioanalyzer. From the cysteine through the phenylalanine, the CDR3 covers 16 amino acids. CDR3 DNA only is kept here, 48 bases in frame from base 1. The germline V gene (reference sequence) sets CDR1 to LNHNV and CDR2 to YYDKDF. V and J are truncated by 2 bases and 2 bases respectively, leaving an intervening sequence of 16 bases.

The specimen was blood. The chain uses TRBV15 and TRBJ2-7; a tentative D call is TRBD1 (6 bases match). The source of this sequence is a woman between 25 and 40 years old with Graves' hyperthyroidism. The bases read TGTGCCACCAGCAGATCCCAGGTGACAGGTACCTACGAGCAGTACTTC. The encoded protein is CATSRSQVTGTYEQYF.